This TCR beta chain was captured by sequencing in a study of T cell responses to AZD1222 COVID-19 vaccine. CDR1 and CDR2 from the germline V gene are SGHRS and YFSETQ. The CDR3 is 14 residues long. Trimming stripped 1 base from V and 4 bases from J, with 11 bases between. Sequencing used immunoSEQ multiplex PCR; TCRdb keeps in-frame clones, though not all of them. The data contain about 130,000 clones, 90% of them singletons. For this clone: What it binds is not known.

Study-wide results and limits: Females outnumbered males among donors, who were mostly white British; clonal diversity was possibly underestimated. Increases in Spike-specific TCR breadth and depth were seen after two AZD1222 doses.

Sequencing was performed on peripheral blood, taken on day 0 of MenACWY control vaccination. The chain employs TRBV5-1 and TRBJ2-5; D may be TRBD1 (5 bases). The origin of this receptor is an adult in good health. Here the CDR3 reads CASSLSAGRETQYF. The CDR3 nucleotides are TGCGCCAGCAGCTTGTCGGCAGGGCGAGAGACCCAGTACTTC.